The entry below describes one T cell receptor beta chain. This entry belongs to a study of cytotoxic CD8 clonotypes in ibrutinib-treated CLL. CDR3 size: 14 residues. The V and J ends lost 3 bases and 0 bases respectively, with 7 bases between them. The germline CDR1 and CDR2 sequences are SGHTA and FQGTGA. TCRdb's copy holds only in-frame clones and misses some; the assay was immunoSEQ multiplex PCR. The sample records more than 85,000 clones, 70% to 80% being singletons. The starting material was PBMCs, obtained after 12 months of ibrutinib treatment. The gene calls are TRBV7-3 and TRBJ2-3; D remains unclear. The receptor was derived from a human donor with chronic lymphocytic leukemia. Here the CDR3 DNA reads TGTGCCAGCAGCTTGCAAGCTAGCACAGATACGCAGTATTTT. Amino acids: CASSLQASTDTQYF.